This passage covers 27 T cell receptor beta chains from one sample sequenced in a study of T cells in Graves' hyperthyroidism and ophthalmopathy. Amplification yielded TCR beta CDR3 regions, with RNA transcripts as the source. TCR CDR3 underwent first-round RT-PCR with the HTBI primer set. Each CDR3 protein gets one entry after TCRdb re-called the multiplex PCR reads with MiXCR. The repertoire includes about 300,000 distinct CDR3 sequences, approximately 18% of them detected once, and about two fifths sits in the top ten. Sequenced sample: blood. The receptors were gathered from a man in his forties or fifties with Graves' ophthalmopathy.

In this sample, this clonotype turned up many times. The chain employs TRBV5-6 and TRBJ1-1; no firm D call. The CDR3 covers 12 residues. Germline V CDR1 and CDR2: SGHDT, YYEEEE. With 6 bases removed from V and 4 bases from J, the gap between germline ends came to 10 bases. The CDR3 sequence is CASTLVGTEAFF. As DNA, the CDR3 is TGTGCCAGCACCTTAGTGGGCACTGAAGCTTTCTTT.

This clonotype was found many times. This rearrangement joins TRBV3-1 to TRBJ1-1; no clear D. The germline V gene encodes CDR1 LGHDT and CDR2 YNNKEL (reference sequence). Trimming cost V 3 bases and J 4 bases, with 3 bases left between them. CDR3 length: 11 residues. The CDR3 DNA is TGTGCCAGCAGCCACGCCACTGAAGCTTTCTTT. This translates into CASSHATEAFF.

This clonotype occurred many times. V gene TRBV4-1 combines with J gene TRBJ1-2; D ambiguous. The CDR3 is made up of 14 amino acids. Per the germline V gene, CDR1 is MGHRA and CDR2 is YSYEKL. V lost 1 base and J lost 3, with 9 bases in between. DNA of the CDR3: TGCGCCAGCAGCCAAGTCATCCTGGACTATGGCTACACCTTC. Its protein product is CASSQVILDYGYTF.

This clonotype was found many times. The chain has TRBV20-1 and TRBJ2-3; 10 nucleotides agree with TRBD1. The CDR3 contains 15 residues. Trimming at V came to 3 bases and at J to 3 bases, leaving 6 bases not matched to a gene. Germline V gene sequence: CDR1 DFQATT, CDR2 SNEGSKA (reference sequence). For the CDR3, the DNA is TGCAGTGCTAGCGAGACAGGGGGCAGGACAGATACGCAGTATTTT. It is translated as CSASETGGRTDTQYF.

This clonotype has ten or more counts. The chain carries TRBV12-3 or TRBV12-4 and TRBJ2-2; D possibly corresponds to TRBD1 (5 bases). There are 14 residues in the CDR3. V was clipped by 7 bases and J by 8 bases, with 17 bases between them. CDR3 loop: CASTELKGIGELFF. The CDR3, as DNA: TGTGCCAGCACAGAGCTGAAGGGGATTGGGGAGCTGTTTTTT.

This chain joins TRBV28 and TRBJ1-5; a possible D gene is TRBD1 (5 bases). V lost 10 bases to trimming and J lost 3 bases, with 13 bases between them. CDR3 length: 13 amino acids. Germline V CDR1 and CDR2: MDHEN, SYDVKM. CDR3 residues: CATQGVDNQPQHF. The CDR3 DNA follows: TGTGCCACCCAGGGAGTAGACAATCAGCCCCAGCATTTT.

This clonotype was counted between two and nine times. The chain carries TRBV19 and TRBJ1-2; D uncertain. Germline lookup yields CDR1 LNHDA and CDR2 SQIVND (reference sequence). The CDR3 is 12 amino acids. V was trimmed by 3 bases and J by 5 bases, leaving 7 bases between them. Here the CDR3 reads CASSIQPYGYTF. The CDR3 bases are TGTGCCAGTAGTATCCAACCTTATGGCTACACCTTC.

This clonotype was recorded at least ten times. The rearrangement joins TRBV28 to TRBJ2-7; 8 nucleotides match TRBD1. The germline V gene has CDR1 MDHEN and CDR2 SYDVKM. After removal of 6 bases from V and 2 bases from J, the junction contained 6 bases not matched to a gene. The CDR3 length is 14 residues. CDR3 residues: CASRAPGQAYEQYF. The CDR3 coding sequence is TGTGCCAGCAGGGCCCCGGGACAGGCCTACGAGCAGTACTTC.

The CDR3 nucleotides are TGCGCCAGCAGCCAAGACCCGCCAGGGGGCACGGAGACCCAGTACTTC. This gives the protein CASSQDPPGGTETQYF. The rearrangement links TRBV4-1 to TRBJ2-5; the match to TRBD1 covers 8 bases. This CDR3 has 16 residues. Germline CDR1 and CDR2: MGHRA and YSYEKL. Losses at the gene ends were 0 bases for V and 5 bases for J; bases not matched to a gene: 8.

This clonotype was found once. The CDR3 protein is CATSDGYNKETQYF. The DNA for the CDR3 is TGTGCCACCAGTGATGGGTACAACAAAGAGACCCAGTACTTC. The chain uses TRBV24-1 and TRBJ2-5; D unresolved. Germline V gene lookup returns CDR1 KGHDR and CDR2 SFDVKD. V was pared by 3 bases and J by 3 bases, with 10 bases between. The CDR3 loop spans 14 amino acids.

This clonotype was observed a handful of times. CDR3 bases: TGTGCCAGCAGCTTGTTCCTGGCCAATCAGCCCCAGCATTTT. Translated, it gives CASSLFLANQPQHF. The chain uses TRBV5-6 and TRBJ1-5; no definite D call. The V gene lost 1 base and the J gene lost 3 bases, with 8 bases spanning the gap. Germline CDR1 SGHDT, CDR2 YYEEEE. The CDR3 length is 14 residues.

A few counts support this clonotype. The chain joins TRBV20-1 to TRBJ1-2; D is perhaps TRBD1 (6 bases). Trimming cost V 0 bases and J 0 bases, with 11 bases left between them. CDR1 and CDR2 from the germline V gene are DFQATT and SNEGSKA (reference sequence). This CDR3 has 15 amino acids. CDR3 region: CSARDQGIANYGYTF. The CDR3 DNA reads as TGCAGTGCTAGAGATCAGGGGATAGCTAACTATGGCTACACCTTC.

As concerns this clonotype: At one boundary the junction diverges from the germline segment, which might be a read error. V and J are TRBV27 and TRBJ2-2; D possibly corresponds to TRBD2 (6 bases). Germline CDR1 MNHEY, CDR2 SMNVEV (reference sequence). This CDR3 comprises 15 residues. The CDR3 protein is CASSLSGGFGGELLF. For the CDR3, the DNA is TGTGCCAGCAGTTTATCGGGGGGTTTTGGCGGGGAGCTGCTTTTT.

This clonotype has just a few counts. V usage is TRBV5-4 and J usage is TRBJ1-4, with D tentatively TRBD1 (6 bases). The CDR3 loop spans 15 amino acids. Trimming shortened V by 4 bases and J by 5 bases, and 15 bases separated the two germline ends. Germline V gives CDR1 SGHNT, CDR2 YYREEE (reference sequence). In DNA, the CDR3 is TGTGCCAGCAGCCCAGGGAGGGGGACCAATGAAAAACTGTTTTTT. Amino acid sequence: CASSPGRGTNEKLFF.

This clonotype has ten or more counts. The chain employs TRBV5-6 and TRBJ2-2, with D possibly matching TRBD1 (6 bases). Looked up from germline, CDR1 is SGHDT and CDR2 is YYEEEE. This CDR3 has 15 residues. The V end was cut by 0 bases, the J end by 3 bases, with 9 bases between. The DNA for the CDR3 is TGTGCCAGCAGCTTGGCAGGGGCGGACACCGGGGAGCTGTTTTTT. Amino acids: CASSLAGADTGELFF.

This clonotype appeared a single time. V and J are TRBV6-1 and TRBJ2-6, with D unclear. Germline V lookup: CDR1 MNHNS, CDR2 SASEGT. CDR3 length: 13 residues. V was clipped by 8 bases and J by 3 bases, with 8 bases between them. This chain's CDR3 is CASSRGGANVLTF. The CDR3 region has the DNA TGTGCCAGCTCCCGTGGTGGGGCCAACGTCCTGACTTTC.

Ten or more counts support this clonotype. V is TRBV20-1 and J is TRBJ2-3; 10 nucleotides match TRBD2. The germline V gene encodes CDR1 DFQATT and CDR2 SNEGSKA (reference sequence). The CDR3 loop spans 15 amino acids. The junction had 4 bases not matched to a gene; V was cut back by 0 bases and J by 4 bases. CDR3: CSARDLAGEADTQYF. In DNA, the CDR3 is TGCAGTGCTAGAGATCTAGCGGGAGAGGCAGATACGCAGTATTTT.

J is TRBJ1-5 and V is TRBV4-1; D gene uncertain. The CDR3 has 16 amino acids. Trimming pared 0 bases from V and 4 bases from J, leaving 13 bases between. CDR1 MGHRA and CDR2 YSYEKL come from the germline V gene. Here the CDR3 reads CASSQDFRVENQPQHF. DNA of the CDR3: TGCGCCAGCAGCCAAGATTTTCGGGTTGAGAATCAGCCCCAGCATTTT.

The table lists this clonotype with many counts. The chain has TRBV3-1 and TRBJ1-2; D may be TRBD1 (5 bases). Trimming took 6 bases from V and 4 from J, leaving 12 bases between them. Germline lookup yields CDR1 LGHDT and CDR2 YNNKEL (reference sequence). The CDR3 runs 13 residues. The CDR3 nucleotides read TGTGCCAGCAGGTCCGGGGGGGGCTATGGCTACACCTTC. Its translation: CASRSGGGYGYTF.

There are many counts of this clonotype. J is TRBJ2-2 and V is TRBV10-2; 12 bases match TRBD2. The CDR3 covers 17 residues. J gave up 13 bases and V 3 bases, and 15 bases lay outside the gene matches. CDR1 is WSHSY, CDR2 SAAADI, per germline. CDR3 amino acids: CASSDTTSGRPYTWLFF. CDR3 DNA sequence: TGCGCCAGCAGTGATACCACTAGCGGGAGGCCTTATACCTGGCTGTTTTTT.

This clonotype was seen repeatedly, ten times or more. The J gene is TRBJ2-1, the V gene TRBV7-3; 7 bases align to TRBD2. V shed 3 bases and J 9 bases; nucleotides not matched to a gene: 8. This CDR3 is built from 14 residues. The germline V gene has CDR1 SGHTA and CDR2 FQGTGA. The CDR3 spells CASSLGGSRVEQFF. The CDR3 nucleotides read TGTGCCAGCAGCTTGGGCGGGAGTCGCGTTGAGCAGTTCTTC.

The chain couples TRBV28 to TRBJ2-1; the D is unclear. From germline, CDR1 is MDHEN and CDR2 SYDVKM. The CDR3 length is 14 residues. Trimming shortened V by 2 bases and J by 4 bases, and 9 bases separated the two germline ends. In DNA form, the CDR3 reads TGTGCCAGCAGTTTAAGGTTCCTTTACAATGAGCAGTTCTTC. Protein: CASSLRFLYNEQFF.

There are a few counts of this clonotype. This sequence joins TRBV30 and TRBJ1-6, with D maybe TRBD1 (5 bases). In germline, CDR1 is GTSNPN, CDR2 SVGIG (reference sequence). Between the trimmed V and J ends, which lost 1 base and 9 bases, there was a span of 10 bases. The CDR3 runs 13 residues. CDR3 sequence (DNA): TGTGCCTGGAGTGGTTGGGGGATTTCACCCCTCCACTTT. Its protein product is CAWSGWGISPLHF.

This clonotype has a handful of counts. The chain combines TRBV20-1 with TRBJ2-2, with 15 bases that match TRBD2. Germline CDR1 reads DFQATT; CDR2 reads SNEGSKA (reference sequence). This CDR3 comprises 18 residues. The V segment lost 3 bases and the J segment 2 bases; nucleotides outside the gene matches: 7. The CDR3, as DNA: TGCAGTGCTAGTGAAGGACTAGCGGGAGGGCCCAACACCGGGGAGCTGTTTTTT. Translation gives CSASEGLAGGPNTGELFF.

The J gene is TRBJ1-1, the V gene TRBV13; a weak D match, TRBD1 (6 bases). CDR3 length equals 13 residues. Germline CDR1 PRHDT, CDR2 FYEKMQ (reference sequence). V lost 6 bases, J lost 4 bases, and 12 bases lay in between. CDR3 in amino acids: CASRRGHITEAFF. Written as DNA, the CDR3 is TGTGCCAGCAGACGGGGACACATCACTGAAGCTTTCTTT.

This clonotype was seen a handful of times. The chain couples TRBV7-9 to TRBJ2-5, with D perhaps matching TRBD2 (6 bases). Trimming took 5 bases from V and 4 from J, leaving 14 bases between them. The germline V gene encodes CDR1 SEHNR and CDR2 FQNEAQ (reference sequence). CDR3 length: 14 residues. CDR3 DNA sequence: TGTGCCAGCAGCACTTACTCCGGGAGAGAGACCCAGTACTTC. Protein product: CASSTYSGRETQYF.

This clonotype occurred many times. The CDR3 region is CASSPQGAGNQPQHF. The CDR3 DNA is TGTGCCAGCTCACCACAGGGGGCAGGCAATCAGCCCCAGCATTTT. The chain carries TRBV18 and TRBJ1-5; 7 bases map to TRBD1. Germline V gene data show CDR1 as KGHSH and CDR2 as LQKENI. Trimming at V came to 1 base and at J to 2 bases, leaving 2 bases not matched to a gene. There are 15 residues in the CDR3.